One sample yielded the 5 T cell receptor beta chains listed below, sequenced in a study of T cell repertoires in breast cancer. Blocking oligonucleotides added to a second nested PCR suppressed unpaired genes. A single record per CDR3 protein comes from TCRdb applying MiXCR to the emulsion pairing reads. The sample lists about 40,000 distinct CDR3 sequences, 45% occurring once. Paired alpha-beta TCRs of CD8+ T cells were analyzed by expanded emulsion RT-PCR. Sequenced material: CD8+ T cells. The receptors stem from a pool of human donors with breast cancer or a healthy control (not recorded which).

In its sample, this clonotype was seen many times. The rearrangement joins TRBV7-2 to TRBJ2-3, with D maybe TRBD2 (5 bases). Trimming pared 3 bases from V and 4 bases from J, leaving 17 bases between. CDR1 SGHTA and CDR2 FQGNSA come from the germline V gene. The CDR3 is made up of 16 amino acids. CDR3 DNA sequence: TGTGCCAGCAGCTTGGACTCAGCACAGAGGTCAGATACGCAGTATTTT. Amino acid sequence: CASSLDSAQRSDTQYF. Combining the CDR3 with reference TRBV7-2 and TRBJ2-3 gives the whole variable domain GAGVSQSPSNKVTEKGKDVELRCDPISGHTALYWYRQSLGQGLEFLIYFQGNSAPDKSGLPSDRFSAERTGGSVSTLTIQRTQQEDSAVYLCASSLDSAQRSDTQYFGPGTRLTVL.

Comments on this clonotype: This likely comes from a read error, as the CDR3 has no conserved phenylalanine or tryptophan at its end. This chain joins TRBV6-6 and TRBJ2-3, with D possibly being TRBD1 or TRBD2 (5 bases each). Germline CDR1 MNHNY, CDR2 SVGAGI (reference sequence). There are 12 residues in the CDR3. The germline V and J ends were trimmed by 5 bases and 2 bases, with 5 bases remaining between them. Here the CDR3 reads CASSGTTDTQYL. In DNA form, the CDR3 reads TGTGCCAGCAGTGGGACCACAGATACGCAGTATCTT.

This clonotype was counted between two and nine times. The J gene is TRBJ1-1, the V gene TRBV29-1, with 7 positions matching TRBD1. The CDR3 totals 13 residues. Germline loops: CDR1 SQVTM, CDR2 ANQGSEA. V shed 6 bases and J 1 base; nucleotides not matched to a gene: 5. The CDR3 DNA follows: TGCAGCGTGGAAAGGGGGCCGAACACTGAAGCTTTCTTT. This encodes CSVERGPNTEAFF.

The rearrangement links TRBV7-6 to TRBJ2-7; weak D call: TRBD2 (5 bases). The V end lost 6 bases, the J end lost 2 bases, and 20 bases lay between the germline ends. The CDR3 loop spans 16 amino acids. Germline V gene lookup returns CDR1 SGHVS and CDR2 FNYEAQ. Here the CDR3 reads CASSPPRGAEPYEQYF. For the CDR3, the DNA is TGTGCCAGCAGTCCACCCCGGGGAGCGGAACCCTACGAGCAGTACTTC.

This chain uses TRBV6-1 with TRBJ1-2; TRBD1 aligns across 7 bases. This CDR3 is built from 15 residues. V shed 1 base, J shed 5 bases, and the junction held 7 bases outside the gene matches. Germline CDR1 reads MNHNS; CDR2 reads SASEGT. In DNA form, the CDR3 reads TGTGCCAGCAGTGAAGAGCCGGGACAGTTTTATGGCTACACCTTC. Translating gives CASSEEPGQFYGYTF.